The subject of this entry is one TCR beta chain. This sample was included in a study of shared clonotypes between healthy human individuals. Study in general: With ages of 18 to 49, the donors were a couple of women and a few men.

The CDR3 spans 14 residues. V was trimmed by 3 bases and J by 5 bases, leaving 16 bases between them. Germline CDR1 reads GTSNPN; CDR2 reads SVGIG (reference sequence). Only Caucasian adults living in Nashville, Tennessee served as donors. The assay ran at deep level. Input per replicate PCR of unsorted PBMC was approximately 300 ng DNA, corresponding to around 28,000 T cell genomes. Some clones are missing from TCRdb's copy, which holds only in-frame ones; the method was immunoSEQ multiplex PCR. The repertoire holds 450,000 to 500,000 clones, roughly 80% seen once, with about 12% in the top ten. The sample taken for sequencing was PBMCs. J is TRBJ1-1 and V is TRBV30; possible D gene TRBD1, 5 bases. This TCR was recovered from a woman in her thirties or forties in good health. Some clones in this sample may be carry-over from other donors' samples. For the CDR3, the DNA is TGTGCCTGGAGCCAGGGTTTGACGGGAACTGAAGCTTTCTTT. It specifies CAWSQGLTGTEAFF.